This T cell receptor (beta chain) originates from a study of blood T cells in healthy people across ages. Study-wide results and limits: Considered underestimates were the diversity estimates obtained from one million T cells.

This clonotype came up a few times. The antigen is undetermined. Trimming removed 4 bases at V and 5 bases at J, with 17 bases between. CDR1 and CDR2 from the germline V gene are LGHDT and YNNKEL (reference sequence). The length of the CDR3 is 16 residues. A J-beta primer mix and a sample-barcoded 5' primer were used in a second PCR of about 7 to 12 cycles. TCRdb used MiXCR to reprocess the 5' RACE reads, holding one entry per CDR3 protein. The data show some 710,000 distinct CDR3 sequences, 22% seen once. It was roughly 10 milliliters of peripheral blood that were drawn from each donor. Sequencing was carried out using blood. This TCR was sampled from a man between 70 and 80 years old in good health. This chain uses TRBV3-1 with TRBJ2-2; TRBD1 is a possible D gene (6 bases). The CDR3 here is CASSPLTQGRTGELFF. CDR3 bases: TGTGCCAGCAGCCCCCTTACACAGGGACGGACCGGGGAGCTGTTTTTT.